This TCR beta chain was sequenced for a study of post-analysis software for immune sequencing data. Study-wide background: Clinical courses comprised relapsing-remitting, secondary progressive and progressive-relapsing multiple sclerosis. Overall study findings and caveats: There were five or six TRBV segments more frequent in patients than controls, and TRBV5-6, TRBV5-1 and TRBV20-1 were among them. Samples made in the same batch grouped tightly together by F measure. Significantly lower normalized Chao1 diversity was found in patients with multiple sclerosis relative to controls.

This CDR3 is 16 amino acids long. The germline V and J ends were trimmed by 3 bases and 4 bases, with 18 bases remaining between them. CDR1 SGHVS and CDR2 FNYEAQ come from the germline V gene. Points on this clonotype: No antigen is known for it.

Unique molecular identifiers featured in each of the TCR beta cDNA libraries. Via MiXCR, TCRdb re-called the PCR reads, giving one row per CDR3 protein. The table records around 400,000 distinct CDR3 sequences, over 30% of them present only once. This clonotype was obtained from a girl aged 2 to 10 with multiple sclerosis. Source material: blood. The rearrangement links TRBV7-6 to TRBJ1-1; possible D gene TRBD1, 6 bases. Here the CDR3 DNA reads TGTGCCAGCAGCTTCCTAACAGGGAGCGGTGCCACTGAAGCTTTCTTT. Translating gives CASSFLTGSGATEAFF.